This entry lists 7 T cell receptor beta chains sequenced from one sample in a study of glioma-infiltrating T cells after dendritic cell vaccination. The time point here: after dendritic cell vaccination, including at tumor progression/relapse. Profiling relied on immunoSEQ multiplex PCR, and the TCRdb table lists in-frame clones only, not all of them. The sample contains 50,000 to 70,000 clones, about 80% of which appear only once. This sample comprised blood, obtained after dendritic cell vaccination. These receptors originate from a human donor with glioblastoma.

The table lists this clone with a count of one. This chain uses TRBV7-6 with TRBJ2-3; the D gene is possibly TRBD1 (6 bases). The germline V and J ends were trimmed by 5 bases and 1 base, with 13 bases remaining between them. The CDR3 has 15 amino acids. CDR1 SGHVS and CDR2 FNYEAQ come from the germline V gene. CDR3 sequence: CASSPGTPGTDTQYF. The CDR3 DNA reads as TGTGCCAGCAGCCCCGGGACACCTGGCACAGATACGCAGTATTTT.

This chain joins TRBV7-2 and TRBJ2-6; D remains ambiguous. CDR1 is SGHTA and CDR2 is FQGNSA in the germline V gene. The length of the CDR3 is 13 residues. The V gene lost 7 bases and the J gene lost 3 bases, with 7 bases spanning the gap. The DNA for the CDR3 is TGTGCCAGCACCACTGGTGGGGCCAACGTCCTGACTTTC. Protein product: CASTTGGANVLTF. The variable domain in full, completed from reference TRBV7-2 and TRBJ2-6, reads GAGVSQSPSNKVTEKGKDVELRCDPISGHTALYWYRQSLGQGLEFLIYFQGNSAPDKSGLPSDRFSAERTGGSVSTLTIQRTQQEDSAVYLCASTTGGANVLTFGAGSRLTVL.

This chain joins TRBV10-3 and TRBJ2-7; D uncertain. With 2 bases removed from V and 5 bases from J, the gap between germline ends came to 16 bases. CDR1 and CDR2 (germline): ENHRY, SYGVKD. This CDR3 has 15 amino acids. The CDR3: CAISEADKVVNEQYF. The CDR3 DNA sequence: TGTGCCATCAGTGAGGCTGACAAGGTTGTCAACGAGCAGTACTTC.

The chain employs TRBV25-1 and TRBJ1-1, with D perhaps matching TRBD1 (6 bases). Germline-derived CDR1 and CDR2 are MGHDK and SYGVNS. This CDR3 has 14 amino acids. The ends were cut back, 6 bases at V and 5 bases at J, with 16 bases in the middle. CDR3 nucleotide sequence: TGTGCCAGCAGGGACACAGGGAGGGGTACTGAAGCTTTCTTT. As protein: CASRDTGRGTEAFF.

The V gene is TRBV4-1, the J gene TRBJ1-6; a weak D match, TRBD1 (5 bases). This CDR3 has 13 residues. The germline V gene encodes CDR1 MGHRA and CDR2 YSYEKL. Trimming took off 3 bases at V and 7 bases at J, with 7 bases between the two ends. The CDR3 nucleotides are TGCGCCAGCAGCCACCCAGGGAATTCACCCCTCCACTTT. This codes for CASSHPGNSPLHF.

This clone came up once. The chain carries TRBV2 and TRBJ1-2; maybe TRBD1 (6 bases). V dropped 4 bases and J dropped 0 bases, with 12 bases sitting between them. CDR1 SNHLY and CDR2 FYNNEI come from the germline V gene. The CDR3 consists of 15 residues. The CDR3 here is CASSGGQLANYGYTF. The CDR3 region has the DNA TGTGCCAGCAGTGGAGGACAGTTAGCTAACTATGGCTACACCTTC.

The chain uses TRBV7-2 and TRBJ2-7; 7 bases align to TRBD2. Germline V gene sequence: CDR1 SGHTA, CDR2 FQGNSA. V dropped 5 bases and J dropped 5; count of bases not matched to a gene: 12. The CDR3 has 15 residues. CDR3 loop: CASSISEVAGNEQYF. CDR3 DNA: TGTGCCAGCAGCATCTCAGAGGTAGCGGGCAACGAGCAGTACTTC.